This T cell receptor beta chain was sequenced during a study of T-cell reconstitution after alpha-beta-depleted transplantation in children. The CDR3 runs to 16 residues. Germline CDR1 and CDR2: SEHNR and FQNEAQ (reference sequence). V was clipped by 5 bases and J by 2 bases; unmatched bases: 9. Unique molecular identifiers featured in how the TCRbeta library was prepared. MiXCR, run by TCRdb on the PCR reads, gives a single entry per CDR3 protein. The table lists 200,000 to 250,000 distinct CDR3 sequences, 12% of them singletons, with over 2% in the top ten. The J gene is TRBJ1-3, the V gene TRBV7-9; TRBD1 agrees at 7 bases. The TCR sequence derives from a human donor who donated a stem cell graft to a child with acute lymphoblastic leukemia. Sample: PBMCs from the stem cell graft donor, taken from the stem cell graft. CDR3 DNA sequence: TGTGCCAGCAGCCGGGACAGCGTCAGACCTGGAAACACCATATATTTT. Protein sequence: CASSRDSVRPGNTIYF.